This record concerns one T cell receptor beta chain sequence. The data originate from a study of low-dose radiotherapy and immunotherapy resistance in tumors. Overall study context: Patients took oral aspirin 300 mg daily for four cycles from cycle 1 day 1.

TRAV- and TRBV-specific primers primed first-strand cDNA, covering alpha and beta chains. Using a constant-region primer together with a V-primer adapter, TCRs were subjected to about 18 PCR cycles of amplification. TCRdb re-analysed the reads in MiXCR, keeping a single row per CDR3 protein. The table records around 10,000 distinct CDR3 sequences, about 47% of them present only once. In germline, CDR1 is SQVTM, CDR2 ANQGSEA. V lost 6 bases and J lost 5, with 19 bases in between. This CDR3 is built from 14 residues. The source of this sequence is a human donor with advanced metastatic prostate, ovarian, gallbladder or colorectal cancer (not recorded which). This table probably holds off-target reads from a library built for another chain. The chain has TRBV29-1 and TRBJ2-5; possibly TRBD2 for D (7 bases). CDR3 nucleotide sequence: TGCAGCGTGAGGGGGGGATTGAGTTCGGAGACCCAGTACTTC. Its protein is CSVRGGLSSETQYF.